This entry is about one T cell receptor beta chain. The antigen remains undetermined. This entry belongs to a study of cytotoxic CD8 clonotypes in ibrutinib-treated CLL. Overall study results and limits: Higher clonality was seen at ibrutinib response and a return toward baseline at progression.

Sequencing used immunoSEQ multiplex PCR; TCRdb keeps in-frame clones, though not all of them. The sample lists some 84,000 clones; around 84% were seen once. The germline CDR1 and CDR2 sequences are LNHDA and SQIVND (reference sequence). The V end was cut by 0 bases, the J end by 7 bases, with 10 bases between. This CDR3 contains 14 residues. The chain combines TRBV19 with TRBJ2-1; D is ambiguous. The receptor was isolated from a human donor with chronic lymphocytic leukemia. Sequenced material: PBMCs, taken before ibrutinib treatment. Here the CDR3 reads CASSIDPVKNEQFF. Written as DNA, the CDR3 is TGTGCCAGTAGTATAGATCCGGTTAAAAATGAGCAGTTCTTC.